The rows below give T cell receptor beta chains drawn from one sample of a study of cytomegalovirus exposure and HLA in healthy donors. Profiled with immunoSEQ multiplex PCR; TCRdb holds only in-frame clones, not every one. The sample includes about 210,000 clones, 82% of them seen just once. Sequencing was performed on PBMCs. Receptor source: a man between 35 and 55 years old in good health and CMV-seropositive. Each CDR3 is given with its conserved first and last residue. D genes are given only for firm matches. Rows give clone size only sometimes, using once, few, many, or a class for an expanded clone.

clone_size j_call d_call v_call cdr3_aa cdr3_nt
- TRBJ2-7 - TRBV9 CASSVASSYEQYF TGTGCCAGCAGCGTAGCCAGCTCCTACGAGCAGTACTTC
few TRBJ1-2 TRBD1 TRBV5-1 CASSRIPVTGLLRSYGYTF TGCGCCAGCAGCCGTATCCCGGTGACAGGGCTCCTTCGGAGCTATGGCTACACCTTC
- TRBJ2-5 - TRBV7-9 CASSLDSGETQYF TGTGCCAGCAGCTTAGACAGCGGGGAGACCCAGTACTTC
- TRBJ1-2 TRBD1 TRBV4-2 CASSQRGDRQDGYTF TGTGCCAGCAGCCAAAGGGGGGACAGGCAAGATGGCTACACCTTC
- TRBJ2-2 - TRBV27 CASSLMGQNTGELFF TGTGCCAGCAGTTTGATGGGACAAAACACCGGGGAGCTGTTTTTT
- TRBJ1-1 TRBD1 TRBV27 CASSSTGVNTEAFF TGTGCCAGCAGTTCGACAGGGGTGAACACTGAAGCTTTCTTT
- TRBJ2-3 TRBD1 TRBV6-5 CASSSTLQGSGDTQYF TGTGCCAGCAGTTCCACATTACAGGGGAGCGGAGATACGCAGTATTTT
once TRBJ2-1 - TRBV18 CASSLGGPSYNEQFF TGTGCCAGCTCACTAGGGGGTCCCTCCTACAATGAGCAGTTCTTC
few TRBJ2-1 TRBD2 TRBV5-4 CASSLGTSGPSEQFF TGTGCCAGCAGCTTGGGAACTAGCGGGCCGAGCGAGCAGTTCTTC
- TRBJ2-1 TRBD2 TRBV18 CASSPTSGVGGSYNEQFF TGTGCCAGCTCACCCACGTCGGGGGTGGGCGGGAGTTACAATGAGCAGTTCTTC
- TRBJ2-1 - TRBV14 CASSLMGGIQFF TGTGCCAGCAGCCTGATGGGGGGTATTCAGTTCTTC
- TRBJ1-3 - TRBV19 CASIPGDTRRAGNTIYF TGTGCCAGTATCCCCGGGGACACCAGACGAGCTGGAAACACCATATATTTT
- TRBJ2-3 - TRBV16 CASSQSSPTDTQYF TGTGCCAGCAGCCAATCAAGCCCCACAGATACGCAGTATTTT
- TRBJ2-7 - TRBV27 CATSPRSSEQYF TGTGCCACCTCCCCAAGGAGCAGCGAGCAGTACTTC
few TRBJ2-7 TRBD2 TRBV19 CASSGTSGSYEQYF TGTGCCAGTAGCGGGACTAGTGGTTCCTACGAGCAGTACTTC
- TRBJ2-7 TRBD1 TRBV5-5 CASSPRDRGLSYEQYF TGTGCCAGCAGCCCCCGGGACAGGGGGCTTTCCTACGAGCAGTACTTC
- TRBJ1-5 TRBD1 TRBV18 CASSLDRGDNQPQHF TGTGCCAGCTCACTCGACAGGGGAGACAATCAGCCCCAGCATTTT
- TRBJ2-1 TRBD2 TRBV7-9 CASSLELTSGEISYNEQFF TGTGCCAGCAGCTTAGAGTTGACTAGCGGGGAAATCTCCTACAATGAGCAGTTCTTC